The 11 T cell receptor beta chains listed next were all sequenced from one sample in a study of OX40 agonist ivuxolimab in advanced cancers. Repertoires were generated with immunoSEQ multiplex PCR, while TCRdb's copy carries only in-frame clones and drops some. The sample has fewer than 80,000 clones, roughly nine tenths seen once; the top ten hold under 7%. The sequencing used CD4+ or CD8+ T cells sorted from blood, collected in a trial of the OX40 agonist ivuxolimab. These receptors originate from an adult with an advanced solid tumor such as melanoma, head and neck, liver or kidney cancer.

The chain employs TRBV18 and TRBJ2-6, with D unresolved. V dropped 6 bases and J dropped 4 bases, with 16 bases sitting between them. This CDR3 region has 16 residues. CDR1 is KGHSH and CDR2 is LQKENI in the germline V gene. The CDR3 bases are TGTGCCAGCTCTCCCAACGCCGGCCACGGGGCCAACGTCCTGACTTTC. This codes for CASSPNAGHGANVLTF.

The chain combines TRBV2 with TRBJ2-7; a weak D match, TRBD2 (6 bases). This CDR3 is 14 amino acids long. The ends were cut back, 5 bases at V and 3 bases at J, with 14 bases in the middle. The germline V gene has CDR1 SNHLY and CDR2 FYNNEI. The CDR3 bases are TGTGCCAGCAGTTTCGGGGGATCAGACTACGAGCAGTACTTC. It is translated as CASSFGGSDYEQYF.

This clone has a handful of counts. The CDR3 sequence: CASSHMIQGPGTGELFF. The CDR3 DNA reads TGCGCCAGCAGCCATATGATCCAGGGGCCAGGCACCGGGGAGCTGTTTTTT. V usage is TRBV4-1 and J usage is TRBJ2-2; tentatively, D is TRBD1 (6 bases). V dropped 3 bases and J dropped 4 bases, with 18 bases sitting between them. The CDR3 extends over 17 amino acids. Germline CDR1 reads MGHRA; CDR2 reads YSYEKL.

The rearrangement joins TRBV19 to TRBJ2-7, with 10 positions matching TRBD2. The CDR3 has 16 residues. Germline lookup yields CDR1 LNHDA and CDR2 SQIVND (reference sequence). V shed 3 bases and J 2 bases; nucleotides not matched to a gene: 7. CDR3 protein: CASSIQKGLAAYEQYF. Written as DNA, the CDR3 is TGTGCCAGTAGTATCCAAAAAGGACTAGCGGCCTACGAGCAGTACTTC.

The chain couples TRBV18 to TRBJ2-7; no clear D gene. This CDR3 contains 13 residues. CDR1 and CDR2 from the germline V gene are KGHSH and LQKENI. V was clipped by 0 bases and J by 5 bases, with 8 bases between them. The CDR3 here is CASSPPGIDEQYF. The CDR3 region has the DNA TGTGCCAGCTCACCACCGGGGATCGACGAGCAGTACTTC.

This CDR3 is CASSVGGGQPQHF. The DNA for the CDR3 is TGTGCCAGCAGCGTTGGGGGGGGCCAGCCCCAGCATTTT. The genes are TRBV27 and TRBJ1-5; D possibly corresponds to TRBD1 (6 bases). Trimming cost V 6 bases and J 7 bases, with 13 bases left between them. The CDR3 is 13 residues long. Per the germline V gene, CDR1 is MNHEY and CDR2 is SMNVEV (reference sequence).

A note on this clone: In the same sample, other DNA sequences code for this CDR3. This chain connects TRBV4-2 to TRBJ2-7, with TRBD2 identical over 12 bases. The germline gives CDR1 LGHNA, CDR2 YNFKEQ. The trim removed 0 bases at V and 1 base at J, leaving 4 bases unmatched. This CDR3 has 17 residues. This CDR3 is CASSQDSGTSGSYEQYF. The CDR3 DNA reads TGTGCCAGCAGCCAAGATTCAGGGACTAGCGGGTCCTACGAGCAGTACTTC.

The chain is built from TRBV19 and TRBJ2-2; unclear D gene. The germline CDR1 and CDR2 sequences are LNHDA and SQIVND (reference sequence). The CDR3 extends over 15 amino acids. V lost 1 base, J lost 3 bases, and 9 bases lay in between. The CDR3 sequence: CASSIGQMYTGELFF. CDR3 nucleotide sequence: TGTGCCAGTAGTATAGGGCAGATGTACACCGGGGAGCTGTTTTTT.

This chain connects TRBV5-1 to TRBJ1-2; 10 bases agree with TRBD1. The V gene's germline CDR1 is SGHRS and CDR2 YFSETQ. The CDR3 has 14 amino acids. J gave up 8 bases and V 3 bases, and 7 bases lay outside the gene matches. The CDR3 DNA sequence: TGCGCCAGCAGCTCGGACAGGGGGATGGACGGCTACACCTTC. This encodes CASSSDRGMDGYTF.

The V call is TRBV4-1, the J call TRBJ1-6; D is undetermined. The germline gives CDR1 MGHRA, CDR2 YSYEKL. The CDR3 loop spans 16 amino acids. V dropped 7 bases and J dropped 0 bases, with 13 bases sitting between them. In nucleotides, the CDR3 is TGCGCCAGCAAAATTCTCGGGAGCTCCTATAATTCACCCCTCCACTTT. Residues: CASKILGSSYNSPLHF.

The V call is TRBV30, the J call TRBJ2-1; no firm D call. Trimming took 0 bases from V and 2 from J, leaving 8 bases between them. The CDR3 is made up of 14 amino acids. Germline CDR1 GTSNPN, CDR2 SVGIG (reference sequence). The DNA for the CDR3 is TGTGCCTGGAGTGTACTCGGAACCTACAATGAGCAGTTCTTC. Its translation: CAWSVLGTYNEQFF.